This paragraph covers one TCR beta chain sequence. This sample stems from a study of blood T cell repertoires in COVID-19. Study as a whole: Acute and convalescent COVID-19 specimens originated in the United States, Italy and Spain. The analysed material was cDNA or gDNA that came from T cells, B-cell-depleted T cells, or PBMCs.

Authors' processing steps: Estimation of nucleated cell counts relied on the amplification of reference gene primers. Produced via immunoSEQ multiplex PCR; TCRdb's table is partial and in-frame only. The V and J calls and the clone size are those of that table, but D and trimming were determined from the DNA. The data contain about 230,000 clones, 70% to 85% of them singletons. The CDR3 consists of 12 residues. V was trimmed by 6 bases and J by 9 bases, leaving 14 bases between them. Germline V gene lookup returns CDR1 SNHLY and CDR2 FYNNEI. The source is a man aged 40-49 years who had recovered from COVID-19. Sequences were obtained from peripheral blood. V usage is TRBV2 and J usage is TRBJ2-5; D is unresolved. The CDR3 sequence: CASSVPSPSQYF. CDR3 DNA: TGTGCCAGCAGCGTCCCTTCCCCTTCCCAGTACTTC.